This paragraph covers one TCR beta chain sequence. As yet, its antigen is unknown. This CDR3 comprises 17 residues. The V gene's germline CDR1 is WNHNN and CDR2 SYGVQD (reference sequence). The junction had 10 bases not matched to a gene; V was cut back by 2 bases and J by 6 bases. The sample is drawn from a study of Tregs in tolerant kidney transplant recipients. Study outcomes and limitations: No direct test of biological reproducibility was done here.

Some clones are missing from TCRdb's copy, which holds only in-frame ones; the method was immunoSEQ multiplex PCR. The repertoire holds tens of thousands of clones, with about 89% as singletons. Unstimulated regulatory T cells (CD4+CD25+CD127-), CD4+CD25- non-regulatory cells, CD4 and CD8 cells were FACS-sorted from thawed PBMCs. Regulatory T cells were sorted from thawed PBMCs rested overnight at 37°C with around 200 IU/ml IL-2. Sequencing was done on a sample of Tregs from blood. This receptor was identified in a human donor in good health. The V and J genes are TRBV10-1 and TRBJ2-2; 9 nucleotides match TRBD2. CDR3 residues: CASSEAGLAKSAGELFF. The CDR3 DNA sequence: TGCGCCAGCAGTGAGGCTGGACTAGCGAAGAGTGCCGGGGAGCTGTTTTTT.